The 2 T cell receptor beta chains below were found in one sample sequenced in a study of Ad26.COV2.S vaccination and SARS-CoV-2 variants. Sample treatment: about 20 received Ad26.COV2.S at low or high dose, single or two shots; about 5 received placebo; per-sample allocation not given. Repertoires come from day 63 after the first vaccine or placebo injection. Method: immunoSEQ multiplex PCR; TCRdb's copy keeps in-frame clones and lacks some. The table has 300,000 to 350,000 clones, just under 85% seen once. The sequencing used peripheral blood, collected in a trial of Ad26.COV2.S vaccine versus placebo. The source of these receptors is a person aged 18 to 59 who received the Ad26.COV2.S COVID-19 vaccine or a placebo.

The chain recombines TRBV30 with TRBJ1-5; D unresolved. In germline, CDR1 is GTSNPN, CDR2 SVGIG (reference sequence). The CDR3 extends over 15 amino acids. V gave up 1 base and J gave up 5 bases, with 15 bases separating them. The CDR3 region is CAWSDPAWFDQPQHF. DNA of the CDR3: TGTGCCTGGAGTGATCCGGCGTGGTTCGATCAGCCCCAGCATTTT. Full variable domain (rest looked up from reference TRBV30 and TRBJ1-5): SQTIHQWPATLVQPVGSPLSLECTVEGTSNPNLYWYRQAAGRGLQLLFYSVGIGQISSEVPQNLSASRPQDRQFILSSKKLLLSDSGFYLCAWSDPAWFDQPQHFGDGTRLSIL.

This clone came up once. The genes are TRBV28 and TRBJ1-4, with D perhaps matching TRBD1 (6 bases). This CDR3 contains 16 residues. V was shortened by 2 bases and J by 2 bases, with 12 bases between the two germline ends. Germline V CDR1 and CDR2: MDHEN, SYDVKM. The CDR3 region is CASSLNREWTNEKLFF. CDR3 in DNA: TGTGCCAGCAGTTTAAACAGGGAGTGGACTAATGAAAAACTGTTTTTT.